Listed below are T cell receptor beta chains from one sample, sequenced in a study of spatial heterogeneity in lung cancer. Via MiXCR, TCRdb re-called the 5' RACE reads, giving one row per CDR3 protein. The data show roughly 28,000 distinct CDR3 sequences, roughly 7.1% seen once. The sequences come from lung tumor tissue, collected at surgery. The receptors here all came from a male donor with early-stage non-small cell lung cancer. The CDR3 runs from the conserved cysteine through the conserved F or W. The D gene is left open where the match is weak. Clone size is given for some rows only: seen once, a few or many times, or a class if the clone is expanded.

hyperexpanded,-,TRBJ2-3,TRBV13,CASSLGGGSSDTQYF,TGTGCCAGCAGCTTAGGCGGGGGCTCTTCGGATACGCAGTATTTT
many,TRBD1,TRBJ1-6,TRBV6-1,CASDWDSNSPLHF,TGTGCCAGCGATTGGGACAGCAATTCACCCCTCCACTTT
many,TRBD2,TRBJ2-1,TRBV4-1,CASSQVTRGGSYNEQFF,TGCGCCAGCAGCCAAGTAACGCGGGGGGGATCCTACAATGAGCAGTTCTTC
many,-,TRBJ2-1,TRBV5-1,CASSLAQGQYNEQFF,TGCGCCAGCAGCTTGGCGCAGGGGCAATACAATGAGCAGTTCTTC
many,TRBD1,TRBJ1-4,TRBV12-3/TRBV12-4,CASSSPTTGGGKLFF,TGTGCCAGCAGTTCCCCTACCACAGGGGGCGGAAAACTGTTTTTT
-,TRBD2,TRBJ2-1,TRBV10-3,CAISDGLAGNNEQFF,TGTGCCATCAGTGATGGTCTAGCGGGGAACAATGAGCAGTTCTTC
few,-,TRBJ2-7,TRBV29-1,CSVIPSSGFYEQYF,TGCAGCGTTATACCCTCCTCCGGTTTTTACGAGCAGTACTTC
-,-,TRBJ2-3,TRBV3-1,CASSQGAGARTDTQYF,TGTGCCAGCAGCCAAGGGGCGGGGGCGCGCACAGATACGCAGTATTTT
-,TRBD1,TRBJ1-1,TRBV7-2,CASSRDRETEAFF,TGTGCCAGCAGCCGAGACAGGGAAACTGAAGCTTTCTTT
-,-,TRBJ1-4,TRBV20-1,CSASRPHEKLFF,TGCAGTGCCTCAAGACCCCATGAAAAACTGTTTTTT
-,TRBD2,TRBJ2-7,TRBV5-1,CASSPGTTSYEQYF,TGCGCCAGCAGCCCCGGGACTACCTCCTACGAGCAGTACTTC
many,TRBD1,TRBJ2-7,TRBV20-1,CSAGDQFGQAGTFYEQYF,TGCAGTGCCGGCGACCAGTTTGGACAGGCCGGGACCTTCTACGAGCAGTACTTC
many,-,TRBJ2-7,TRBV20-1,CSARVGAYEQYF,TGCAGTGCTAGAGTGGGGGCCTACGAGCAGTACTTC
-,-,TRBJ1-5,TRBV7-2,CASSLDRDQPQHF,TGTGCCAGCAGCTTAGACAGGGACCAGCCCCAGCATTTT
-,-,TRBJ1-2,TRBV6-1,CASSQRSPYGYTF,TGTGCCAGCAGCCAACGCAGCCCTTATGGCTACACCTTC
medium-sized,TRBD1,TRBJ1-2,TRBV7-2,CASSLQGASIYGYTF,TGTGCCAGCAGCTTACAGGGGGCATCTATCTATGGCTACACCTTC
once,TRBD1,TRBJ1-2,TRBV4-2,CASSQDGAGGGYGYTF,TGTGCCAGCAGCCAAGATGGGGCAGGGGGTGGCTATGGCTACACCTTC
-,-,TRBJ1-2,TRBV5-4,CASSPTYTVDPYGYTF,TGTGCCAGCAGCCCGACCTACACAGTGGACCCCTATGGCTACACCTTC
few,-,TRBJ2-1,TRBV5-5,CASSLEVVGGNEQFF,TGTGCCAGCAGCTTGGAGGTTGTAGGGGGCAATGAGCAGTTCTTC
many,TRBD1,TRBJ2-3,TRBV18,CASSPPTGLDTQYF,TGTGCCAGCTCACCACCGACAGGGTTAGATACGCAGTATTTT
many,-,TRBJ1-1,TRBV7-9,CASSLAPQDTEAFF,TGTGCCAGCAGCTTAGCCCCACAGGACACTGAAGCTTTCTTT
few,-,TRBJ1-5,TRBV18,CASSPPSGQPQHF,TGTGCCAGCTCACCACCGTCCGGACAGCCCCAGCATTTT